These 21 T cell receptor beta chains were all obtained from the same sample, sequenced in a study of blood T cell repertoires in COVID-19. The repertoire was sequenced with immunoSEQ multiplex PCR; TCRdb's copy has only in-frame clones and lacks some. The sample includes approximately 180,000 clones, roughly 85% of them seen just once. The sample consisted of peripheral blood. Every receptor here comes from a human donor with active or convalescent COVID-19. The donor label of this sample is uncertain.

The chain uses TRBV7-2 and TRBJ2-1; 12 bases are shared with TRBD2. Trimming at V came to 7 bases and at J to 9 bases, leaving 16 bases not matched to a gene. Germline loops: CDR1 SGHTA, CDR2 FQGNSA. This CDR3 has 17 amino acids. CDR3 in DNA: TGTGCCAGCACAAGCACGCTGACTAGCGGGAGCCTCGGTGAGCAGTTCTTC. Residues: CASTSTLTSGSLGEQFF.

V usage is TRBV12-3 or TRBV12-4 and J usage is TRBJ2-3; no reliable D call. The V gene lost 5 bases and the J gene lost 7 bases, with 4 bases spanning the gap. The CDR3 has 10 residues. The DNA for the CDR3 is TGTGCCAGCAGTCTTAATACGCAGTATTTT. This gives the protein CASSLNTQYF.

The V call is TRBV7-7, the J call TRBJ2-5; 14 bases fit TRBD2. J was trimmed by 6 bases and V by 1 base; bases with no gene match: 16. Germline-derived CDR1 and CDR2 are SSHAT and FNYEAQ (reference sequence). There are 20 residues in the CDR3. CDR3 loop: CASSLDPTGTSGGRRKTQYF. In nucleotides, the CDR3 is TGTGCCAGCAGCTTAGACCCCACGGGGACTAGCGGGGGCCGGCGGAAGACCCAGTACTTC.

This chain links TRBV7-9 with TRBJ1-4, with 7 bases aligning to TRBD1. Germline-derived CDR1 and CDR2 are SEHNR and FQNEAQ (reference sequence). There are 15 residues in the CDR3. After removal of 4 bases from V and 5 bases from J, the junction contained 7 bases not matched to a gene. The CDR3 coding sequence is TGTGCCAGCAGCTCGACAGGGAACGTAAATGAAAAACTGTTTTTT. This translates into CASSSTGNVNEKLFF. The variable domain in full, with the rest retrieved from reference TRBV7-9 and TRBJ1-4, is DTGVSQNPRHKITKRGQNVTFRCDPISEHNRLYWYRQTLGQGPEFLTYFQNEAQLEKSRLLSDRFSAERPKGSFSTLEIQRTEQGDSAMYLCASSSTGNVNEKLFFGSGTQLSVL.

V gene TRBV5-3 combines with J gene TRBJ2-3, with unresolved D. TRBV5-3 has ORF status, its function being uncertain. The CDR3 extends over 15 amino acids. Deletions cut 0 bases from V and 4 bases from J, with 12 bases between. CDR3 DNA: TGTGCCAGAAGCTTGGTTTCCAACGACTCAGATACGCAGTATTTT. Amino acids: CARSLVSNDSDTQYF.

The rearrangement uses TRBV29-1 and TRBJ2-1; no reliable D call. Germline CDR1 SQVTM, CDR2 ANQGSEA. The CDR3 is 11 residues long. V gave up 6 bases and J gave up 4 bases, with 7 bases separating them. CDR3 sequence reads: CSVDTYNEQFF. CDR3 sequence (DNA): TGCAGCGTAGACACTTACAATGAGCAGTTCTTC.

The chain is built from TRBV25-1 and TRBJ2-5; 10 bases are shared with TRBD2. The V gene end was trimmed by 8 bases and the J gene end by 4 bases; junction bases not matched to a gene: 7. Germline CDR1 MGHDK, CDR2 SYGVNS. There are 14 residues in the CDR3. Here the CDR3 DNA reads TGTGCCAGCGGCAGCGGGAGGGTCCGAGAGACCCAGTACTTC. The encoded protein is CASGSGRVRETQYF.

The chain combines TRBV19 with TRBJ1-1, with D perhaps TRBD1 (5 bases). This CDR3 contains 15 residues. Trimming left V 1 base short and J 6 bases short, with 15 bases between. The germline CDR1 and CDR2 sequences are LNHDA and SQIVND (reference sequence). CDR3 region: CASSIGFLLGAEAFF. The CDR3 DNA reads TGTGCCAGTAGTATAGGGTTCCTTCTAGGGGCTGAAGCTTTCTTT.

This clone was picked up many times. The chain carries TRBV7-2 and TRBJ1-2; no reliable D call. The ends were cut back, 3 bases at V and 3 bases at J, with 11 bases in the middle. This CDR3 is 14 amino acids long. Germline CDR1 and CDR2: SGHTA and FQGNSA. This CDR3 reads CASSLEPEDYGYTF. DNA for the CDR3: TGTGCCAGCAGCTTGGAGCCCGAGGACTATGGCTACACCTTC.

The J gene is TRBJ1-6, the V gene TRBV19; a possible D gene is TRBD1 (6 bases). V dropped 1 base and J dropped 8 bases, with 15 bases sitting between them. The CDR3 covers 16 residues. Germline CDR1 and CDR2: LNHDA and SQIVND (reference sequence). The CDR3 region has the DNA TGTGCCAGTAGTATAGGATTCGGCCAGGGGTATTCACCCCTCCACTTT. Its protein is CASSIGFGQGYSPLHF.

The genes are TRBV11-2 and TRBJ1-1, with 8 positions matching TRBD1. V lost 4 bases to trimming and J lost 3 bases; unmatched junction nucleotides: 1. Germline V gives CDR1 SGHAT, CDR2 FQNNGV. There are 13 residues in the CDR3. CDR3 residues: CASSSGGHTEAFF. Written as DNA, the CDR3 is TGTGCCAGCAGCTCAGGGGGCCACACTGAAGCTTTCTTT.

V gene TRBV7-9 combines with J gene TRBJ1-1; the D is unclear. Trimming stripped 5 bases from V and 3 bases from J, with 7 bases between. CDR3 length: 12 amino acids. In germline, CDR1 is SEHNR, CDR2 FQNEAQ (reference sequence). The CDR3 nucleotides read TGTGCCAGCAGCCAGGTGTACACTGAAGCTTTCTTT. This translates into CASSQVYTEAFF.

CDR3 residues: CASSPRKDRRTDTQYF. In nucleotides, the CDR3 is TGTGCCAGTAGTCCCAGGAAGGACAGGCGCACAGATACGCAGTATTTT. The chain recombines TRBV19 with TRBJ2-3, with TRBD1 identical over 7 bases. The CDR3 consists of 16 residues. Trimming cost V 5 bases and J 1 base; bases outside gene matches: 9. The germline V gene encodes CDR1 LNHDA and CDR2 SQIVND (reference sequence).

The chain uses TRBV5-1 and TRBJ1-5; TRBD1 matches at 7 bases. The CDR3 has 13 amino acids. Germline trimming cut 5 bases from V and 3 bases from J; bases unmatched to any gene: 2. The germline V gene encodes CDR1 SGHRS and CDR2 YFSETQ. This chain's CDR3 is CASRQGTNQPQHF. The CDR3 region has the DNA TGCGCCAGCAGACAGGGGACCAATCAGCCCCAGCATTTT.

This chain connects TRBV12-3 or TRBV12-4 to TRBJ1-5, with 8 bases lining up with TRBD1. With 7 bases clipped from V and 10 bases from J, the junction kept 9 bases outside the gene matches. The CDR3 spans 13 residues. The CDR3 is CASIRTGTSPQHF. The CDR3 DNA reads as TGTGCCAGCATCCGGACAGGGACATCCCCCCAGCATTTT.

This chain uses TRBV5-1 with TRBJ1-5, with unresolved D. Germline V gene sequence: CDR1 SGHRS, CDR2 YFSETQ. V was shortened by 0 bases and J by 0 bases, with 4 bases between the two germline ends. CDR3 length: 14 amino acids. CDR3 DNA sequence: TGCGCCAGCAGCTTGGACAGTAGCAATCAGCCCCAGCATTTT. It yields the protein CASSLDSSNQPQHF.

The chain employs TRBV19 and TRBJ2-4, with 8 bases fitting TRBD1. After removal of 3 bases from V and 0 bases from J, the junction contained 1 base not matched to a gene. Germline-derived CDR1 and CDR2 are LNHDA and SQIVND (reference sequence). This CDR3 region has 15 residues. The CDR3, as DNA: TGTGCCAGTAGTATCGACAGGGGAGCCAAAAACATTCAGTACTTC. Its translation is CASSIDRGAKNIQYF.

The rearrangement links TRBV19 to TRBJ2-4, with 7 bases that match TRBD2. V was clipped by 3 bases and J by 7 bases; unmatched bases: 12. CDR1 is LNHDA, CDR2 SQIVND, per germline (reference sequence). This CDR3 region has 16 residues. The CDR3 sequence is CASSIQDGRIWNIQYF. The CDR3, as DNA: TGTGCCAGTAGTATCCAGGACGGGAGGATTTGGAACATTCAGTACTTC.

The genes are TRBV6-6 and TRBJ2-1, with TRBD2 matching 7 bases. Germline CDR1 is MNHNY and CDR2 is SVGAGI (reference sequence). Germline trimming cut 6 bases from V and 7 bases from J; bases unmatched to any gene: 15. The CDR3 contains 16 residues. CDR3 nucleotides: TGTGCCAGCAGCAGCGTTGGGGAGGGCCTATTGAATGAGCAGTTCTTC. Translation: CASSSVGEGLLNEQFF.

For the CDR3, the DNA is TGTGCCAGCAGTTCCGGGACTAGCGGGAGTGATGAGCAGTTCTTC. This translates into CASSSGTSGSDEQFF. This chain links TRBV5-4 with TRBJ2-1, with TRBD2 matching over 14 bases. The CDR3 is 15 amino acids. The germline V gene has CDR1 SGHNT and CDR2 YYREEE (reference sequence). Trimming took 5 bases from V and 8 from J; bases not matched to a gene: 6.

Here the CDR3 DNA reads TGTGCCAGTAGTACCCCTCAGCGGTCCTACAATGAGCAGTTCTTC. This codes for CASSTPQRSYNEQFF. The gene calls are TRBV19 and TRBJ2-1, with a weak D call TRBD2 (5 bases). CDR3 length equals 15 residues. From germline, CDR1 is LNHDA and CDR2 SQIVND (reference sequence). V gave up 4 bases and J gave up 1 base, with 11 bases separating them.